The clone carrying this TCR beta chain has just a few counts. These data are taken from a study of cytomegalovirus exposure and HLA in healthy donors. This CDR3 has 12 amino acids. With 6 bases clipped from V and 3 bases from J, the junction kept 1 base outside the gene matches. Per germline, CDR1 SGHTA and CDR2 FQGNSA. Clones were sequenced by immunoSEQ multiplex PCR, and TCRdb holds only the in-frame ones, with some missing. The table includes over 150,000 clones, 86% detected once. This clonotype was obtained from a human donor in good health. Sequencing was performed on PBMCs. The chain employs TRBV7-2 and TRBJ2-7; TRBD1 aligns across 8 bases. CDR3 bases: TGTGCCAGCAGTGACAGGGGCTACGAGCAGTACTTC. Translated: CASSDRGYEQYF.